This entry features one T cell receptor (beta chain) sequence. With random hexamers, roughly 0.45 to 1 ug RNA was reverse transcribed. TCRdb fed the immunoSEQ multiplex PCR reads into MiXCR, producing one record per CDR3 protein. Of approximately 190,000 distinct CDR3 sequences detected, 95% appear once; the ten largest clones hold around 0.16%. The entry originates in a study of CD8 T cells in Susac syndrome. CDR3 size: 13 residues. Trimming stripped 3 bases from V and 5 bases from J, with 8 bases between. Germline assignment: CDR1 LNHDA and CDR2 SQIVND (reference sequence). This TCR was recovered from a human donor with Susac syndrome. Sequencing was done on a sample of CD8+ T cells from PBMCs. The V gene is TRBV19, the J gene TRBJ1-5; D is perhaps TRBD1 (5 bases). The CDR3 protein is CASSMRGDQPQHF. CDR3 DNA: TGTGCCAGTAGTATGAGGGGCGATCAGCCCCAGCATTTT.